Below are 9 T cell receptor beta chains sequenced from a single sample in a study of blood T cell repertoires in COVID-19. Libraries were prepared by immunoSEQ multiplex PCR; TCRdb keeps only in-frame clonotypes and omits some of them. The table has approximately 190,000 clones, 82% seen once; the top ten hold about 5%. The specimen was PBMCs or T cells enriched from blood (not recorded which). These receptor sequences come from an older woman with acute COVID-19.

The chain has TRBV12-3 or TRBV12-4 and TRBJ1-5; D unclear. CDR3 size: 13 residues. Trimming took 3 bases from V and 2 from J, leaving 5 bases between them. The DNA for the CDR3 is TGTGCCAGCAGTTTTGCAGGCAATCAGCCCCAGCATTTT. This codes for CASSFAGNQPQHF.

This chain links TRBV28 with TRBJ1-4; no reliable D call. Germline loops: CDR1 MDHEN, CDR2 SYDVKM. The CDR3 covers 13 residues. Trimming stripped 6 bases from V and 7 bases from J, with 12 bases between. In DNA form, the CDR3 reads TGTGCCAGCAGCCCGTGGGGAGGTGAAAAACTGTTTTTT. Protein: CASSPWGGEKLFF.

The J gene is TRBJ1-6, the V gene TRBV10-1; no clear D. V gave up 7 bases and J gave up 9 bases, with 7 bases separating them. Germline-derived CDR1 and CDR2 are WNHNN and SYGVQD (reference sequence). This CDR3 contains 11 residues. Written as DNA, the CDR3 is TGCGCCAGCAAGAAGCCTTCACCCCTCCACTTT. Translating it yields CASKKPSPLHF.

The chain couples TRBV24-1 to TRBJ1-1; D is possibly TRBD1 (5 bases). Germline loops: CDR1 KGHDR, CDR2 SFDVKD. This CDR3 region has 14 residues. The ends were cut back, 5 bases at V and 10 bases at J, with 19 bases in the middle. This chain's CDR3 is CATSAPGLPARAFF. CDR3 in DNA: TGTGCCACCAGTGCCCCGGGACTACCTGCCAGAGCTTTCTTT.

In its sample, this clone was seen once. The chain employs TRBV9 and TRBJ2-1; D is unresolved. Germline V gene lookup returns CDR1 SGDLS and CDR2 YYNGEE. The CDR3 is 15 residues long. Trimming removed 3 bases from V and 0 bases from J, with 10 bases in between. The CDR3 reads CASSESRSSYNEQFF. The CDR3 DNA sequence: TGTGCCAGCAGCGAGTCGAGGAGCTCCTACAATGAGCAGTTCTTC.

The chain uses TRBV28 and TRBJ1-5; 8 nucleotides agree with TRBD1. Germline lookup yields CDR1 MDHEN and CDR2 SYDVKM. This CDR3 comprises 13 residues. Unmatched junction bases numbered 5, after V lost 8 bases and J lost 5 bases. This CDR3 reads CASGTGPHQPQHF. The DNA for the CDR3 is TGTGCCAGCGGGACAGGCCCCCATCAGCCCCAGCATTTT.

This sequence joins TRBV19 and TRBJ1-6, with no clear D. V was clipped by 6 bases and J by 8 bases, with 11 bases between them. Germline values: CDR1 LNHDA, CDR2 SQIVND (reference sequence). This CDR3 region has 13 residues. This chain's CDR3 is CASSTAGDSPLHF. Written as DNA, the CDR3 is TGTGCCAGTAGCACGGCCGGGGATTCACCCCTCCACTTT.

Worth noting for this clone: Other DNA sequences from this sample encode an identical CDR3 as well. The chain carries TRBV9 and TRBJ1-1; TRBD1 agrees at 7 bases. Germline V lookup: CDR1 SGDLS, CDR2 YYNGEE. The V gene end was trimmed by 2 bases and the J gene end by 5 bases; junction bases not matched to a gene: 3. This CDR3 is 13 amino acids long. The CDR3 protein is CASSVQGDTEAFF. The CDR3 nucleotides read TGTGCCAGCAGCGTTCAGGGGGATACTGAAGCTTTCTTT. The full variable domain, in which reference TRBV9 and TRBJ1-1 provide the parts outside the CDR3, is DSGVTQTPKHLITATGQRVTLRCSPRSGDLSVYWYQQSLDQGLQFLIQYYNGEERAKGNILERFSAQQFPDLHSELNLSSLELGDSALYFCASSVQGDTEAFFGQGTRLTVV.

J is TRBJ2-5 and V is TRBV29-1; maybe TRBD2 (7 bases). CDR1 and CDR2 (germline): SQVTM, ANQGSEA. The CDR3 loop spans 15 amino acids. V was cut by 8 bases and J by 1 base, with 20 bases left in between. The CDR3, as DNA: TGCAGCATCCACCGAGGGGGGGCCTTCCAAGAGACCCAGTACTTC. Translated: CSIHRGGAFQETQYF.